This TCR beta chain was observed in a study of response to subunit inactivated influenza vaccine. Study outcomes and limitations: Few additional T cells are recruited per seasonal influenza vaccination, authors suggested.

CDR1 and CDR2 from the germline V gene are DFQATT and SNEGSKA (reference sequence). The CDR3 runs 16 residues. TCRdb fed the RT-PCR reads into MiXCR, producing one record per CDR3 protein. The sample comprises more than 450,000 distinct CDR3 sequences, over 9.5% of which are singletons, and roughly 10% rests with the top ten. Notes on this clonotype: The antigen remains unidentified. One end of the junction does not line up with germline, which may come from a read error.

The TCR was taken from a man aged 45-65 years who received an inactivated influenza vaccine. Material: PBMCs from blood, obtained on the day of vaccination. The V gene is TRBV20-1, the J gene TRBJ1-1; tentative D call: TRBD1 (6 bases). This CDR3 reads CCARGLAGVMNTEAFF. DNA for the CDR3: TGCTGTGCTAGAGGTTTGGCAGGGGTGATGAACACTGAAGCTTTCTTT.